The 4 T cell receptor beta chains presented below share a single source sample, sequenced in a study of blood T cell repertoires in COVID-19. The repertoire was sequenced with immunoSEQ multiplex PCR; TCRdb's copy has only in-frame clones and lacks some. The sample records under 200,000 clones, 70% to 85% being singletons. Sequenced input: peripheral blood. The receptors shown here come from a woman older than 75 with acute or convalescent COVID-19.

The V gene is TRBV6-5, the J gene TRBJ2-7; tentative D call: TRBD1 (5 bases). CDR3 size: 15 residues. V was clipped by 0 bases and J by 3 bases, with 12 bases between them. Germline V CDR1 and CDR2: MNHEY, SVGAGI. In DNA, the CDR3 is TGTGCCAGCAGTTACTCGCCGGTCCAGGGCTACGAGCAGTACTTC. Translation gives CASSYSPVQGYEQYF.

The rearrangement joins TRBV12-5 to TRBJ1-2; no reliable D call. Per germline, CDR1 LGHNT and CDR2 FRNRAP. V was trimmed by 1 base and J by 7 bases, leaving 13 bases between them. CDR3 length equals 14 residues. As DNA, the CDR3 is TGTGCTAGTGGTTTGGGACATCTACCCTCTGGCTACACCTTC. Its protein is CASGLGHLPSGYTF. The complete variable domain, with remaining parts taken from reference TRBV12-5 and TRBJ1-2, reads DARVTQTPRHKVTEMGQEVTMRCQPILGHNTVFWYRQTMMQGLELLAYFRNRAPLDDSGMPKDRFSAEMPDATLATLKIQPSEPRDSAVYFCASGLGHLPSGYTFGSGTRLTVV.

The chain joins TRBV15 to TRBJ1-4; D gene uncertain. CDR1 is LNHNV, CDR2 YYDKDF, per germline (reference sequence). The CDR3 has 14 amino acids. V was trimmed by 8 bases and J by 1 base, leaving 11 bases between them. The CDR3 DNA follows: TGTGCCACCCGTCCGCCCGGAACTAATGAAAAACTGTTTTTT. Its protein product is CATRPPGTNEKLFF.

This chain uses TRBV5-1 with TRBJ2-2; D unclear. The V gene's germline CDR1 is SGHRS and CDR2 YFSETQ. Trimming left V 0 bases short and J 0 bases short, with 6 bases between. The CDR3 is 15 amino acids. The CDR3 reads CASSLGGTNTGELFF. CDR3 coding DNA: TGCGCCAGCAGCTTGGGAGGAACGAACACCGGGGAGCTGTTTTTT.